This T cell receptor (beta chain) was captured in a study of blood T cell repertoires in COVID-19. This CDR3 spans 13 amino acids. The junction had 0 bases not matched to a gene; V was cut back by 8 bases and J by 0 bases. The germline CDR1 and CDR2 sequences are SEHNR and FQNEAQ (reference sequence). Under the authors' procedure: Amplification of reference gene primers provided the estimated nucleated cell counts. The method was immunoSEQ multiplex PCR; TCRdb's version includes in-frame clones alone and lacks a portion of them. That table supplies the V and J calls and clone size; D and trimming were determined from the DNA. Of some 120,000 clones in the sample, around 90% were seen once.

The chain joins TRBV7-9 to TRBJ2-1; 8 positions match TRBD1. Material for sequencing was peripheral blood. This receptor was obtained from a human donor in a cohort sampled during active COVID-19. The CDR3 region is CASDRGSYNEQFF. The CDR3 DNA follows: TGTGCCAGCGACAGGGGCTCCTACAATGAGCAGTTCTTC. The full variable domain, completed using reference TRBV7-9 and TRBJ2-1, is DTGVSQNPRHKITKRGQNVTFRCDPISEHNRLYWYRQTLGQGPEFLTYFQNEAQLEKSRLLSDRFSAERPKGSFSTLEIQRTEQGDSAMYLCASDRGSYNEQFFGPGTRLTVL.